The clone carrying this TCR beta chain was detected ten times or more. The data were taken from a study of T cells in Graves' hyperthyroidism and ophthalmopathy. Aged 18 to 65, the patients had hyperthyroidism that was newly diagnosed and had lasted under 2 months. Amplified regions were TCR beta CDR3 sequences from RNA transcripts. The HTBI primer set served for first-round RT-PCR of the TCR CDR3. TCRdb passed the multiplex PCR reads through MiXCR, listing each CDR3 protein once. The table has a few hundred thousand distinct CDR3 sequences, roughly 15% seen once. The CDR3 has 15 residues. V was trimmed by 1 base and J by 3 bases, leaving 12 bases between them. Germline V gives CDR1 LGHDT, CDR2 YNNKEL (reference sequence).

Sequencing was done on a sample of blood. The J gene is TRBJ1-1, the V gene TRBV3-1; perhaps TRBD1 as D (5 bases). This sequence was found in a woman between 18 and 29 years old with Graves' hyperthyroidism. The CDR3 DNA is TGTGCCAGCAGCCAAGGATCTGGGGCTGACACTGAAGCTTTCTTT. It encodes CASSQGSGADTEAFF.